The present T cell receptor (beta chain) was sequenced within a study of CD8 T cells in ankylosing spondylitis. Findings and caveats of the study: Blood from ankylosing spondylitis patients appeared to carry a characteristic eight-variant TCR beta motif.

Points on this clonotype: What it recognizes is unknown.

There are 13 residues in the CDR3. V was cut by 9 bases and J by 1 base, with 12 bases left in between. The germline CDR1 and CDR2 sequences are MDHEN and SYDVKM. TCRdb re-derived calls from the 5' RACE reads in MiXCR, one entry per CDR3 protein. The table includes about 220,000 distinct CDR3 sequences, around 7.9% detected once. This chain connects TRBV28 to TRBJ1-1; D remains ambiguous. This sequence originates from a male donor with ankylosing spondylitis. Source material: blood, either unsorted or a sorted T cell fraction (not recorded which). The CDR3 spells CASPGPRNTEAFF. The CDR3, as DNA: TGTGCCAGTCCCGGACCGAGGAACACTGAAGCTTTCTTT.